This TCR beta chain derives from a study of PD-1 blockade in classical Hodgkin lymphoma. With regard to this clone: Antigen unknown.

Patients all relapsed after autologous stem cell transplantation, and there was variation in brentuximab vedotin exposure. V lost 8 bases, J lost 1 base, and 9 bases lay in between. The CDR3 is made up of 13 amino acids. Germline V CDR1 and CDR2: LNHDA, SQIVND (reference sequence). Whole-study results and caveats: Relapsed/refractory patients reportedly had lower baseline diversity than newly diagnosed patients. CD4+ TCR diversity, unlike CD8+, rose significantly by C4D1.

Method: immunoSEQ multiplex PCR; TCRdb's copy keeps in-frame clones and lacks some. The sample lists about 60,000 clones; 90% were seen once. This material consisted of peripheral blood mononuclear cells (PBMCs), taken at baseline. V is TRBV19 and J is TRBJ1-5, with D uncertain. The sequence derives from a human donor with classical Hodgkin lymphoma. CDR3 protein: CASGVTSNQPQHF. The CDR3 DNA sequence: TGTGCCAGTGGGGTTACGAGCAATCAGCCCCAGCATTTT.